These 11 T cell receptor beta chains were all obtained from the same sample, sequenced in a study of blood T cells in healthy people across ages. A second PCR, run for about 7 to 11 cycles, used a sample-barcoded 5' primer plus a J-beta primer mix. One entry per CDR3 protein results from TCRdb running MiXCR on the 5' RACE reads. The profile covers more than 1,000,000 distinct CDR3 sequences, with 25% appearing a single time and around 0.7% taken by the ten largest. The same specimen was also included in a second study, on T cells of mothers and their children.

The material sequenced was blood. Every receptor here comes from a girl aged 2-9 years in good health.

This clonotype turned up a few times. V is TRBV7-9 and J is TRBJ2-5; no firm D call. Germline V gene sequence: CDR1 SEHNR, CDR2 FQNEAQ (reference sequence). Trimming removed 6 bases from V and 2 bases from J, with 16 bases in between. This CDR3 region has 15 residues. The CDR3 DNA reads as TGTGCCAGCAGTCTAGGAGAACTGATACAAGAGACCCAGTACTTC. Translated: CASSLGELIQETQYF.

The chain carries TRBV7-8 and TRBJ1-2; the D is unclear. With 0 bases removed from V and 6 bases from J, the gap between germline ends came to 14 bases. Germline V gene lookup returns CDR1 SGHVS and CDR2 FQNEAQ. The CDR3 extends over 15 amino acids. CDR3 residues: CASSLAPAALDGYTF. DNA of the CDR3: TGTGCCAGCAGCTTAGCGCCGGCAGCCTTGGATGGCTACACCTTC. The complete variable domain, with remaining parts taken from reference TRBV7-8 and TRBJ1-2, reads GAGVSQSPRYKVAKRGQDVALRCDPISGHVSLFWYQQALGQGPEFLTYFQNEAQLDKSGLPSDRFFAERPEGSVSTLKIQRTQQEDSAVYLCASSLAPAALDGYTFGSGTRLTVV.

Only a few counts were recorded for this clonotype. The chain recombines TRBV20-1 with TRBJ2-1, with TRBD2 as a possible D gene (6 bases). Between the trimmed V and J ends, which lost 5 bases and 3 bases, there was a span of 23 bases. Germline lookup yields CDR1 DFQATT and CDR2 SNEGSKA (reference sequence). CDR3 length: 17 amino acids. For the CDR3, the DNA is TGCAGTGCTTCTCCACCCCTATGGCGGGGAATCTACAATGAGCAGTTCTTC. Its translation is CSASPPLWRGIYNEQFF.

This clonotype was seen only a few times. DNA of the CDR3: TGTGCCAGCAGCGTGTCTCAAGGACCTCAGCCCCAGCATTTT. It is translated as CASSVSQGPQPQHF. This chain joins TRBV9 and TRBJ1-5; the D is unclear. The CDR3 length is 14 residues. The germline CDR1 and CDR2 sequences are SGDLS and YYNGEE. Trimming took 2 bases from V and 6 from J, leaving 12 bases between them.

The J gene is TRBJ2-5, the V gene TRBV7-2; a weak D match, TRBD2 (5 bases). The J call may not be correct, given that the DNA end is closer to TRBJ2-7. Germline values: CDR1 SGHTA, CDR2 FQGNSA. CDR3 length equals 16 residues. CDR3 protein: CASRGGPGGPMYEQYF. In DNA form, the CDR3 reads TGTGCCAGCAGAGGAGGACCCGGAGGTCCAATGTACGAGCAGTACTTC.

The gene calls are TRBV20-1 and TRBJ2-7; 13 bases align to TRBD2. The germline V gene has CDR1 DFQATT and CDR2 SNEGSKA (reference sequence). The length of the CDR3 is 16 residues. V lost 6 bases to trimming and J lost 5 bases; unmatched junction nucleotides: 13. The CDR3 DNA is TGCAGTGCGCAGTCCGGACTAGCGGGAGATTTTAACGAGCAGTACTTC. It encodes CSAQSGLAGDFNEQYF.

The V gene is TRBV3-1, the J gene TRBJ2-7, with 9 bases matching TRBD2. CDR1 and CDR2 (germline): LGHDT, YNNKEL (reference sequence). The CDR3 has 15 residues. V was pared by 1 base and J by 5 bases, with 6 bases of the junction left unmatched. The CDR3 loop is CASSQVSGRPHEQYF. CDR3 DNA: TGTGCCAGCAGCCAAGTTAGCGGGAGACCCCACGAGCAGTACTTC.

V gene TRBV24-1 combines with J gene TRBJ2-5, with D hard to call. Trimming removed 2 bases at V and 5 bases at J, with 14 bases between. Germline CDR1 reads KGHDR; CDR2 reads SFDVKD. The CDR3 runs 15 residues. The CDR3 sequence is CATSDSRLLGETQYF. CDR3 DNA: TGTGCCACCAGTGATTCCCGCCTTTTGGGGGAGACCCAGTACTTC.

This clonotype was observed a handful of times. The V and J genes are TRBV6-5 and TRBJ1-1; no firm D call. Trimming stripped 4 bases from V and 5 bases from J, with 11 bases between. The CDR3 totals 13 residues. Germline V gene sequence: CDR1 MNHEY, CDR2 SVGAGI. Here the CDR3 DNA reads TGTGCCAGCAGTTTAACCGACCGGACTGAAGCTTTCTTT. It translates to CASSLTDRTEAFF.

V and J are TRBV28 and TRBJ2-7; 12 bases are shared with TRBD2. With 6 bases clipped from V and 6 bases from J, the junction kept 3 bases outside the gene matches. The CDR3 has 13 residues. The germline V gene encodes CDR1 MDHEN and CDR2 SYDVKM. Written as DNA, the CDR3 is TGTGCCAGCAGACAGGGACTAGCGGGCGAGCAGTACTTC. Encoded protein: CASRQGLAGEQYF.

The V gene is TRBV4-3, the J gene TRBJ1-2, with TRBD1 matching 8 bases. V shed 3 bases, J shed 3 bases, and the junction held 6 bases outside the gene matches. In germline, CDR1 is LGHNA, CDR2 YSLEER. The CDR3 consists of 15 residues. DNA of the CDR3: TGCGCCAGCAGCCATCAGGACAGGGTCGACTATGGCTACACCTTC. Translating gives CASSHQDRVDYGYTF.